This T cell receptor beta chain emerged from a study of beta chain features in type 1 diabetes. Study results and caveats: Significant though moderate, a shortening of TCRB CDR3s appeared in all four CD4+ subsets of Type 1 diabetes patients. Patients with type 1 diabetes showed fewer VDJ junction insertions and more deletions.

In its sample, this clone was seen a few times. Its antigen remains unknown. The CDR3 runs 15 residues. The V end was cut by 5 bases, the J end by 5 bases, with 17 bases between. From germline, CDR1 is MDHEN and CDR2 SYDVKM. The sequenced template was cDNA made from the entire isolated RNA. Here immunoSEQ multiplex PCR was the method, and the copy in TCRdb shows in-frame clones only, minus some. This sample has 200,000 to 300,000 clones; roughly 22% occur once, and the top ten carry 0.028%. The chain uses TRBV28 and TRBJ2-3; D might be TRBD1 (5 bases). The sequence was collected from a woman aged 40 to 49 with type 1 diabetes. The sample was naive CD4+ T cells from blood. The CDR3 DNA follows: TGTGCCAGCAGTCCCCCCCAGGGTGTGTTAGATACGCAGTATTTT. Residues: CASSPPQGVLDTQYF. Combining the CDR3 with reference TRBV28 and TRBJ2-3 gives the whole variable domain DVKVTQSSRYLVKRTGEKVFLECVQDMDHENMFWYRQDPGLGLRLIYFSYDVKMKEKGDIPEGYSVSREKKERFSLILESASTNQTSMYLCASSPPQGVLDTQYFGPGTRLTVL.